Detailed here is one T cell receptor beta chain. What it binds is not known. The record originates from a study of cytomegalovirus exposure and HLA in healthy donors. General observations from the study: Researchers had no immune exposure information except CMV serostatus available.

Researchers ran the PCR with 60 Vbeta and 13 Jbeta primers. Sequenced by immunoSEQ multiplex PCR; TCRdb stores in-frame clones only, minus some. This sample has under 150,000 clones, with roughly 71% found just once. Trimming removed 2 bases from V and 6 bases from J, with 12 bases in between. Looked up from germline, CDR1 is MNHEY and CDR2 is SVGAGI. This CDR3 spans 14 amino acids. These donors, healthy bone marrow donors, were studied. The specimen sequenced was PBMCs. The TCR was taken from a man aged 18 to 35 in good health and CMV-seropositive. The V and J genes are TRBV6-5 and TRBJ2-3, with a tentative D call TRBD2 (5 bases). CDR3 loop: CASSYGPGWDTQYF. Here the CDR3 DNA reads TGTGCCAGCAGTTACGGACCGGGGTGGGATACGCAGTATTTT.